This T cell receptor beta chain was sequenced for a study of control samples from healthy donors and cancer patients. CDR1 is SGHAT, CDR2 FQNNGV, per germline. The CDR3 consists of 14 residues. V dropped 3 bases and J dropped 5 bases, with 11 bases sitting between them. Generated by immunoSEQ multiplex PCR, the TCRdb table keeps only in-frame clones and is missing some. The profile shows 150,000 to 200,000 clones, around 90% of them singletons. Source material: blood. V is TRBV11-2 and J is TRBJ2-1, with D maybe TRBD1 (5 bases). The TCR sequence derives from a woman between 45 and 60 years old in good health. The CDR3 DNA is TGTGCCAGCAGCTTTTCCTCAGGGAACAATGAGCAGTTCTTC. It yields the protein CASSFSSGNNEQFF.